This record concerns one T cell receptor (beta chain) sequence. The source of the sample is a study of beta chain features in type 1 diabetes. CDR3 length equals 16 residues. Trimming shortened V by 5 bases and J by 0 bases, and 17 bases separated the two germline ends. Per germline, CDR1 PRHDT and CDR2 FYEKMQ (reference sequence). What was sequenced were expressed TCRB transcripts, since all of the isolated RNA had been reverse transcribed. TCRdb's table, derived via immunoSEQ multiplex PCR, lists solely in-frame clones and lacks some. This table has about 620,000 clones, less than 20% appearing once.

The chain links TRBV13 to TRBJ2-7; no reliable D call. The sequence came from a young man in good health. Sequencing input: naive CD4+ T cells from blood. The CDR3 is CASSRREARDSYEQYF. CDR3 DNA sequence: TGTGCCAGCAGCCGCAGAGAGGCACGCGACTCCTACGAGCAGTACTTC.